The source of this T cell receptor (beta chain) is a study of blood T cells in healthy people across ages. PCR was performed a second time for 7 to 11 cycles using a sample-barcoded 5' primer and a J-beta primer mix. TCRdb independently ran MiXCR on the 5' RACE reads; one entry per CDR3 protein. The table has under 850,000 distinct CDR3 sequences, 30% to 45% seen once; the top ten hold 13%. Trimming removed 4 bases from V and 7 bases from J; junction bases left unmatched: 17. The CDR3 loop spans 18 amino acids. In regard to this clonotype: A much larger clone sits a single nucleotide away, making a read error possible.

Every sample had a minimum of 6.5 million PBMCs isolated. The sequence came from a man aged 18 to 35 in good health. The rearrangement joins TRBV12-3 or TRBV12-4 to TRBJ2-7; 12 bases align to TRBD1. Sequenced input: blood. Here the CDR3 reads CASSSLRRDRGRNNEQYF. The CDR3 region has the DNA TGTGCCAGCAGTTCTTTAAGGCGGGACAGGGGGCGCAACAATGAGCAGTACTTC.